Each of the 32 T cell receptor beta chains below was sequenced from the same sample in a study of blood T cell repertoires in COVID-19. Sequenced by immunoSEQ multiplex PCR; TCRdb stores in-frame clones only, minus some. The sample consists of about 270,000 clones, under 90% of them appearing once. The sample was PBMCs or T cells enriched from blood (not recorded which). Receptors originate from a man between 18 and 35 years old who had recovered from COVID-19.

This clone was seen only once. V usage is TRBV25-1 and J usage is TRBJ1-2, with 7 positions matching TRBD1. The length of the CDR3 is 16 residues. With V trimmed by 3 bases and J by 5 bases, 12 bases remained unmatched. Per germline, CDR1 MGHDK and CDR2 SYGVNS. The CDR3: CASSDSKGGLTYGYTF. CDR3 DNA sequence: TGTGCCAGCAGTGATTCAAAAGGGGGCCTTACGTATGGCTACACCTTC.

The gene calls are TRBV5-1 and TRBJ2-5; 9 bases agree with TRBD2. This CDR3 comprises 15 residues. Germline CDR1 and CDR2: SGHRS and YFSETQ. The trim removed 0 bases at V and 5 bases at J, leaving 5 bases unmatched. The chain's CDR3 is CASSLVAGGDETQYF. The CDR3 nucleotides read TGCGCCAGCAGCTTGGTGGCGGGGGGGGATGAGACCCAGTACTTC.

To note about this clone: The sample holds other DNA sequences that translate to the same CDR3. The chain uses TRBV12-3 or TRBV12-4 and TRBJ2-2; D is unclear. The V and J ends lost 2 bases and 6 bases respectively, with 7 bases between them. The CDR3 contains 13 residues. In DNA, the CDR3 is TGTGCCAGCAGTTTACGGCAGGCCGGGGAGCTGTTTTTT. It yields the protein CASSLRQAGELFF.

This clone was observed a handful of times. This chain connects TRBV5-1 to TRBJ2-3; 7 nucleotides align to TRBD1. This CDR3 contains 16 residues. From germline, CDR1 is SGHRS and CDR2 YFSETQ. V lost 5 bases, J lost 0 bases, and 9 bases stayed unmatched. CDR3 bases: TGCGCCAGCAGTCGACAGGGCTCACATAGCACAGATACGCAGTATTTT. This translates into CASSRQGSHSTDTQYF.

V is TRBV28 and J is TRBJ1-6; D is undetermined. V lost 3 bases, J lost 0 bases, and 9 bases lay in between. The CDR3 spans 16 residues. Germline V gene data show CDR1 as MDHEN and CDR2 as SYDVKM. CDR3 protein: CASSFPSSSYNSPLHF. The CDR3 nucleotides read TGTGCCAGCAGTTTCCCATCGAGCTCCTATAATTCACCCCTCCACTTT.

The count of this clone is one. This chain links TRBV5-1 with TRBJ2-7; TRBD2 agrees at 12 bases. CDR3 size: 15 residues. In germline, CDR1 is SGHRS, CDR2 YFSETQ. The ends lost 0 bases at V and 5 bases at J; junction bases unmatched: 3. Here the CDR3 DNA reads TGCGCCAGCAGCTTGGGACTAGCGGGAGCCCACGAGCAGTACTTC. Protein: CASSLGLAGAHEQYF.

J is TRBJ2-1 and V is TRBV2; 9 nucleotides line up with TRBD2. CDR1 and CDR2 (germline): SNHLY, FYNNEI. After removal of 6 bases from V and 5 bases from J, the junction contained 11 bases not matched to a gene. The CDR3 loop spans 16 amino acids. The CDR3: CASSVLTSGPHNEQFF. The CDR3 DNA sequence: TGTGCCAGCAGCGTCTTGACTAGCGGCCCTCACAATGAGCAGTTCTTC.

The chain is built from TRBV3-1 (or the pseudogene TRBV3-2) and TRBJ1-1, with 7 bases matching TRBD1. The CDR3 contains 15 residues. V lost 4 bases, J lost 4 bases, and 9 bases stayed unmatched. CDR1 LGHDT and CDR2 YNNKEL come from the germline V gene (reference sequence). The CDR3 loop is CASSPVDRAGTEAFF. CDR3 sequence (DNA): TGTGCCAGCAGCCCAGTCGACAGGGCCGGCACTGAAGCTTTCTTT.

CDR3 loop: CASSPVTGVDTGELFF. The CDR3 DNA reads TGTGCCAGCTCACCTGTCACAGGGGTGGACACCGGGGAGCTGTTTTTT. The V gene is TRBV18, the J gene TRBJ2-2; the match to TRBD1 covers 7 bases. Per germline, CDR1 KGHSH and CDR2 LQKENI. V shed 3 bases, J shed 3 bases, and the junction held 7 bases outside the gene matches. The CDR3 spans 16 residues.

This chain connects TRBV7-6 to TRBJ2-7, with no clear D. Germline V gives CDR1 SGHVS, CDR2 FNYEAQ. The CDR3 totals 15 residues. Trimming cost V 1 base and J 1 base, with 11 bases left between them. Written as DNA, the CDR3 is TGTGCCAGCAGCTTAGTCGGAGCAGCTTCCTACGAGCAGTACTTC. This translates into CASSLVGAASYEQYF.

V and J are TRBV6-5 and TRBJ1-2, with TRBD1 matching 9 bases. This CDR3 comprises 14 residues. CDR1 and CDR2 (germline): MNHEY, SVGAGI. V was clipped by 5 bases and J by 4 bases; unmatched bases: 5. The CDR3 DNA reads TGTGCCAGCAGTATTACAGGGGGCAGCTATGGCTACACCTTC. It specifies CASSITGGSYGYTF.

The V and J genes are TRBV7-9 and TRBJ2-3; 12 bases line up with TRBD2. Germline-derived CDR1 and CDR2 are SEHNR and FQNEAQ (reference sequence). The V and J ends lost 5 bases and 4 bases, in that order; junction bases with no gene match: 4. This CDR3 has 15 amino acids. The DNA for the CDR3 is TGTGCCAGCAGCATCCTAGCGGGGGGGGCAGATACGCAGTATTTT. Protein sequence: CASSILAGGADTQYF.

This clone was picked up a small number of times. This chain joins TRBV28 and TRBJ1-2, with TRBD1 identical over 8 bases. Losses at the gene ends were 3 bases for V and 3 bases for J; bases not matched to a gene: 0. This CDR3 is built from 13 residues. CDR1 is MDHEN and CDR2 is SYDVKM in the germline V gene. CDR3 amino acids: CASSLTGDYGYTF. For the CDR3, the DNA is TGTGCCAGCAGTTTGACAGGGGACTATGGCTACACCTTC.

The chain has TRBV7-8 and TRBJ2-2; 10 nucleotides agree with TRBD1. The trim removed 5 bases at V and 1 base at J, leaving 4 bases unmatched. The germline gives CDR1 SGHVS, CDR2 FQNEAQ. The CDR3 is made up of 16 amino acids. The DNA for the CDR3 is TGTGCCAGCAGCACCCGGGACAGGGGGAACACCGGGGAGCTGTTTTTT. It encodes CASSTRDRGNTGELFF.

The rearrangement links TRBV7-2 to TRBJ1-5; D not resolved. Trimming pared 7 bases from V and 0 bases from J, leaving 7 bases between. Per germline, CDR1 SGHTA and CDR2 FQGNSA. This CDR3 has 13 amino acids. The CDR3 is CASTFSSNQPQHF. The CDR3 DNA is TGTGCCAGCACCTTCAGTAGCAATCAGCCCCAGCATTTT.

The chain is built from TRBV6-4 and TRBJ2-5; D not resolved. CDR3 length: 13 residues. The germline V gene has CDR1 MRHNA and CDR2 SNTAGT. Between the trimmed V and J ends, which lost 10 bases and 5 bases, there was a span of 17 bases. The CDR3: CAIIFREWETQYF. CDR3 coding DNA: TGTGCCATCATATTTCGCGAGTGGGAGACCCAGTACTTC.

The rearrangement uses TRBV28 and TRBJ1-4; D uncertain. CDR3 length: 14 residues. From germline, CDR1 is MDHEN and CDR2 SYDVKM. Between the trimmed V and J ends, which lost 2 bases and 4 bases, there was a span of 8 bases. The CDR3 loop reads CASSLGQNNEKLFF. The CDR3 DNA is TGTGCCAGCAGTTTAGGGCAGAATAATGAAAAACTGTTTTTT. The complete variable domain, with remaining parts taken from reference TRBV28 and TRBJ1-4, reads DVKVTQSSRYLVKRTGEKVFLECVQDMDHENMFWYRQDPGLGLRLIYFSYDVKMKEKGDIPEGYSVSREKKERFSLILESASTNQTSMYLCASSLGQNNEKLFFGSGTQLSVL.

The chain carries TRBV11-2 and TRBJ2-7; a possible D gene is TRBD2 (6 bases). The CDR3 runs 15 residues. Trimming cost V 0 bases and J 3 bases, with 12 bases left between them. CDR1 is SGHAT and CDR2 is FQNNGV in the germline V gene. CDR3: CASSLEALGGYEQYF. For the CDR3, the DNA is TGTGCCAGCAGCTTAGAGGCCCTCGGGGGCTACGAGCAGTACTTC.

The V gene is TRBV6-1, the J gene TRBJ2-3; tentatively, D is TRBD2 (5 bases). Germline CDR1 is MNHNS and CDR2 is SASEGT. Between the trimmed V and J ends, which lost 2 bases and 3 bases, there was a span of 21 bases. The CDR3 runs to 18 residues. CDR3 sequence reads: CASSEFPTMARRTDTQYF. The CDR3 nucleotides are TGTGCCAGCAGTGAATTTCCGACCATGGCGAGGAGGACAGATACGCAGTATTTT.

CDR3 protein: CASSILAGGSYEQYF. The CDR3 coding sequence is TGTGCCAGCAGCATACTAGCGGGAGGCTCCTACGAGCAGTACTTC. The chain combines TRBV5-4 with TRBJ2-7; 12 bases are shared with TRBD2. V trimming: 4 bases; J trimming: 0 bases; junction bases outside the gene matches: 2. The CDR3 is 15 amino acids. The germline V gene has CDR1 SGHNT and CDR2 YYREEE (reference sequence).

The rearrangement links TRBV28 to TRBJ2-5, with TRBD2 identical over 11 bases. CDR3 size: 15 residues. The trim removed 5 bases at V and 5 bases at J, leaving 7 bases unmatched. Germline CDR1 MDHEN, CDR2 SYDVKM. The DNA of the CDR3 is TGTGCCAGCAGTCCGGGGACTAGCGGTCGGGAGACCCAGTACTTC. Encoded protein: CASSPGTSGRETQYF.

The rearrangement uses TRBV6-1 and TRBJ2-6, with 7 bases matching TRBD2. Germline-derived CDR1 and CDR2 are MNHNS and SASEGT. The CDR3 has 16 amino acids. The J segment lost 2 bases and the V segment lost 1 base, leaving 2 bases of the junction unmatched. The DNA for the CDR3 is TGTGCCAGCAGTGAAGTTGGGGGGGCTGGGGCCAACGTCCTGACTTTC. Residues: CASSEVGGAGANVLTF.

The V gene is TRBV27, the J gene TRBJ2-3; no firm D call. Germline CDR1 is MNHEY and CDR2 is SMNVEV (reference sequence). This CDR3 spans 13 amino acids. V shed 0 bases and J shed 7 bases, with 8 bases lying between them. The CDR3 loop reads CASSLSILNTQYF. The CDR3 coding sequence is TGTGCCAGCAGTTTATCTATTCTAAATACGCAGTATTTT.

This CDR3 is CASSLPSGRDTQYF. CDR3 sequence (DNA): TGTGCCAGCAGTTTACCTAGCGGGAGAGATACGCAGTATTTT. The gene calls are TRBV28 and TRBJ2-3; 10 bases are shared with TRBD2. The CDR3 is 14 residues long. CDR1 is MDHEN and CDR2 is SYDVKM in the germline V gene. V dropped 2 bases and J dropped 5; count of bases not matched to a gene: 1.

The V and J genes are TRBV5-1 and TRBJ2-5; 11 bases are a match to TRBD2. The CDR3 loop spans 15 amino acids. Germline V gives CDR1 SGHRS, CDR2 YFSETQ. Unmatched junction bases numbered 7, after V lost 4 bases and J lost 5 bases. CDR3 sequence: CASSGSGRGDETQYF. The CDR3, as DNA: TGCGCCAGCAGCGGTAGCGGGAGGGGAGACGAGACCCAGTACTTC.

This chain joins TRBV3-1 (or the pseudogene TRBV3-2) and TRBJ1-1, with 7 bases lining up with TRBD1. CDR1 is LGHDT and CDR2 is YNNKEL in the germline V gene (reference sequence). V shed 1 base and J 6 bases; nucleotides not matched to a gene: 5. This CDR3 comprises 14 residues. Written as DNA, the CDR3 is TGTGCCAGCAGCCAAGGGCAGGGGGGAGCTGAAGCTTTCTTT. This sequence encodes CASSQGQGGAEAFF.

This clone occurred once. This chain links TRBV7-2 with TRBJ2-2; D is perhaps TRBD2 (7 bases). V was trimmed by 5 bases and J by 4 bases, leaving 11 bases between them. The CDR3 spans 14 residues. Germline CDR1 reads SGHTA; CDR2 reads FQGNSA. In DNA, the CDR3 is TGTGCCAGCAGCGGAGGGGGGGTCACCGGGGAGCTGTTTTTT. Protein product: CASSGGGVTGELFF.

CDR3 sequence reads: CASSWHRDSESNEQFF. Here the CDR3 DNA reads TGTGCCAGCAGCTGGCACCGGGACTCGGAATCCAATGAGCAGTTCTTC. J is TRBJ2-1 and V is TRBV7-9, with a possible D match to TRBD2 (6 bases). V lost 4 bases, J lost 6 bases, and 19 bases lay in between. Germline V gene data show CDR1 as SEHNR and CDR2 as FQNEAQ (reference sequence). The CDR3 covers 16 residues.

The J gene is TRBJ2-3, the V gene TRBV27; D may be TRBD2 (6 bases). The ends were cut back, 9 bases at V and 5 bases at J, with 15 bases in the middle. CDR1 is MNHEY, CDR2 SMNVEV, per germline (reference sequence). This CDR3 has 13 amino acids. CDR3 sequence reads: CASTAQGGDTQYF. For the CDR3, the DNA is TGTGCCAGTACCGCCCAGGGAGGAGATACGCAGTATTTT.

The rearrangement joins TRBV10-2 to TRBJ1-1; weak D call: TRBD1 (5 bases). This CDR3 has 11 amino acids. Germline-derived CDR1 and CDR2 are WSHSY and SAAADI. V lost 6 bases and J lost 8, with 10 bases in between. The chain's CDR3 is CASRTVREAFF. CDR3 bases: TGCGCCAGCAGGACAGTTAGAGAAGCTTTCTTT.

This chain connects TRBV6-1 to TRBJ2-3; 9 positions agree with TRBD2. The germline CDR1 and CDR2 sequences are MNHNS and SASEGT. This CDR3 comprises 16 residues. Trimming at V came to 0 bases and at J to 3 bases, leaving 4 bases not matched to a gene. CDR3 amino acids: CASSEAGGRGTDTQYF. The DNA for the CDR3 is TGTGCCAGCAGTGAAGCGGGCGGGAGGGGAACAGATACGCAGTATTTT.

This clone is a singleton in its sample. The V gene is TRBV3-1 (or the pseudogene TRBV3-2), the J gene TRBJ2-7, with 7 bases aligning to TRBD2. J gave up 2 bases and V 0 bases, and 7 bases lay outside the gene matches. This CDR3 has 16 residues. Germline CDR1 and CDR2: LGHDT and YNNKEL (reference sequence). Here the CDR3 DNA reads TGTGCCAGCAGCCAAGATCCCCCTAGCGGACCCTACGAGCAGTACTTC. Translating it yields CASSQDPPSGPYEQYF.